The rows below give T cell receptor beta chains drawn from one sample of a study of T-cell memory formation after mild COVID-19. TCRdb fed the 5' RACE reads into MiXCR, producing one record per CDR3 protein. The sample has 300,000 to 350,000 distinct CDR3 sequences; just under 20% are singletons. Sequenced input: PBMCs or a T cell subset sorted from them (not recorded which). The receptors derive from a man younger than 35 who had mild COVID-19 (a few samples of this study predate the infection). Cell type and time point are not known. The CDR3 runs from the conserved cysteine through the conserved F or W. The D gene is left open where the match is weak. Rows give clone size only sometimes, using once, few, many, or a class for an expanded clone.

abundance	v_gene	d_gene	j_gene	CDR3nt	CDR3aa
-	TRBV19	-	TRBJ2-1	TGTGCCAGTAGTATTAACTTCCGCGATGAGCAGTTCTTC	CASSINFRDEQFF
-	TRBV5-1	TRBD2	TRBJ2-3	TGCGCCAGCAGCTTGGGTAGCGGGGAGACAGATACGCAGTATTTT	CASSLGSGETDTQYF
-	TRBV5-1	-	TRBJ2-2	TGCGCCAGCAGCTTGTTCGCCAGTAACGGCCGCGGGGAGCTGTTTTTT	CASSLFASNGRGELFF
few	TRBV6-5	-	TRBJ2-7	TGTGCCAGCAGTTACCTGGGGGGCTACGAGCAGTACTTC	CASSYLGGYEQYF
-	TRBV9	-	TRBJ2-1	TGTGCCAGCAGCGTAGGGATCCACGCTGGGTTAGATGAGCAGTTCTTC	CASSVGIHAGLDEQFF
few	TRBV11-2	-	TRBJ2-5	TGTGCCAGCAGCTTAGAGACGGGAGAGACCCAGTACTTC	CASSLETGETQYF
-	TRBV11-2	TRBD2	TRBJ2-2	TGTGCCAGCAGCTCCGGACTAGCCGGCACCGGGGAGCTGTTTTTT	CASSSGLAGTGELFF
-	TRBV7-2	-	TRBJ2-3	TGTGCCAGCAGCCAGGTGGGTCCGGATACGCAGTATTTT	CASSQVGPDTQYF
few	TRBV2	TRBD1	TRBJ1-1	TGTGCCAGCAAGATGAGACAGGGGATGACTGAAGCTTTCTTT	CASKMRQGMTEAFF
few	TRBV20-1	TRBD2	TRBJ2-2	TGCAGTGCTAGTGAGGGGAGGGATTACACCGGGGAGCTGTTTTTT	CSASEGRDYTGELFF
few	TRBV7-9	-	TRBJ1-2	TGTGCCAGCAGCTTAGATTTGGGCGGCCGCGAAGGCTACACCTTC	CASSLDLGGREGYTF
-	TRBV4-3	-	TRBJ2-3	TGCGCCAGCAGCCAACAGGAGAAGACAGATACGCAGTATTTT	CASSQQEKTDTQYF
few	TRBV20-1	-	TRBJ1-1	TGCAGTGCTAGGGAAAGAGGTGCTGAAGCTTTCTTT	CSARERGAEAFF
few	TRBV29-1	-	TRBJ1-2	TGCAGCGTTGAGGGGGGGTATGGCTACACCTTC	CSVEGGYGYTF
-	TRBV7-2	-	TRBJ1-1	TGTGCCAGCAGCTCGACTAGGGGTCAAGGAACTGAAGCTTTCTTT	CASSSTRGQGTEAFF
-	TRBV2	-	TRBJ2-2	TGTGCCAGCTTTTTAGGGGACGGGGAGCTGTTTTTT	CASFLGDGELFF
-	TRBV20-1	TRBD2	TRBJ2-1	TGCAGTGCCGGGCGGACCCGGGGGGGCATCTACAATGAGCAGTTCTTC	CSAGRTRGGIYNEQFF
few	TRBV6-1	TRBD1	TRBJ2-7	TGTGCCAGCAGTGAGTGGGGACAGGCGCGCCCCTACGAGCAGTACTTC	CASSEWGQARPYEQYF
-	TRBV24-1	-	TRBJ2-3	TGTGCCACCAGTGAACCCGGGGCCTACACAGATACGCAGTATTTT	CATSEPGAYTDTQYF
-	TRBV5-4	-	TRBJ1-2	TGTGCCAGCAGCTTTGGAGAGCAGCCCCTGAACTATGGCTACACCTTC	CASSFGEQPLNYGYTF
-	TRBV24-1	-	TRBJ2-3	TGTGCCACCCTGGGGTTAGGGAGCACAGATACGCAGTATTTT	CATLGLGSTDTQYF
-	TRBV7-7	-	TRBJ2-1	TGTGCTAGCAGCTTAGGACCAGGGGATAACAATGAGCAGTTCTTC	CASSLGPGDNNEQFF
few	TRBV5-1	-	TRBJ2-7	TGCGCCAGCAGCTCTACCGGGCCGACACACGAGCAGTACTTC	CASSSTGPTHEQYF
few	TRBV7-9	-	TRBJ1-1	TGTGCCAGCAGCCTGGAGACGGACGAAGCTTTCTTT	CASSLETDEAFF
once	TRBV18	-	TRBJ1-5	TGTGCCAGCTCACCGTCTTCAGGGGCGAGCAATCAGCCCCAGCATTTT	CASSPSSGASNQPQHF
few	TRBV5-1	TRBD1	TRBJ1-2	TGCGCCAGCAGCTTGGATGCAGGGGGCTACTATGGCTACACCTTC	CASSLDAGGYYGYTF
-	TRBV18	TRBD1	TRBJ1-1	TGTGCCAGCTCACCAAATGTAGGGGGACAGACTGAAGCTTTCTTT	CASSPNVGGQTEAFF
few	TRBV29-1	TRBD2	TRBJ2-5	TGCAGCGTTGATGGGTTAGCGGGGGGGCCAGAGACCCAGTACTTC	CSVDGLAGGPETQYF
few	TRBV29-1	TRBD1	TRBJ1-5	TGCAGCGTTCGGACAGGGGGCGTTCAGCCCCAGCATTTT	CSVRTGGVQPQHF
few	TRBV5-1	-	TRBJ2-3	TGCGCCAGCAGCTTGGAGGGGCTTACTAGCACAGATACGCAGTATTTT	CASSLEGLTSTDTQYF
few	TRBV7-6	-	TRBJ1-1	TGTGCCAGCAGCCGAGGCGGGGCGAACACTGAAGCTTTCTTT	CASSRGGANTEAFF
-	TRBV7-3	TRBD1	TRBJ1-1	TGTGCCAGCAGCGCGACAGGGTTTACTGAAGCTTTCTTT	CASSATGFTEAFF
-	TRBV19	-	TRBJ2-1	TGTGCCAGTAGTCGGACCACTTTCTACAATGAGCAGTTCTTC	CASSRTTFYNEQFF
few	TRBV6-5	-	TRBJ2-5	TGTGCCAGCAGTGGACCGACAGGATCCCAAGAGACCCAGTACTTC	CASSGPTGSQETQYF
-	TRBV5-6	-	TRBJ2-5	TGTGCCAGCAGCTTGACGGCACTGGAGACCCAGTACTTC	CASSLTALETQYF
few	TRBV20-1	-	TRBJ1-1	TGCAGTGCTAGAGGGGGGGCTCTTGAAGCTTTCTTT	CSARGGALEAFF
few	TRBV14	-	TRBJ1-4	TGTGCCAGCAGCCAAGAATGGGCTTCTAATGAAAAACTGTTTTTT	CASSQEWASNEKLFF
many	TRBV9	-	TRBJ2-1	TGTGCCAGCAGCGTAGTTGGGACAAACTACAATGAGCAGTTCTTC	CASSVVGTNYNEQFF
-	TRBV9	-	TRBJ2-3	TGTGCCAGCAGCGCCGCAGGGATTCGCACAGATACGCAGTATTTT	CASSAAGIRTDTQYF
few	TRBV7-2	TRBD2	TRBJ2-7	TGTGCCAGCAGCTTAGCTCCTAGCGGGGGGGCCCACGAGCAGTACTTC	CASSLAPSGGAHEQYF
-	TRBV10-3	-	TRBJ1-1	TGTGCCATCAGTTCCACGGGGGTCACTGAAGCTTTCTTT	CAISSTGVTEAFF
-	TRBV20-1	TRBD1	TRBJ2-2	TGCAGTGCTAGAGAGAGAGGACAGGGTTTCACCGGGGAGCTGTTTTTT	CSARERGQGFTGELFF
-	TRBV4-3	TRBD1	TRBJ1-3	TGCGCCAGCAGCCAAGGGACAGGGGGTACTGGAAACACCATATATTTT	CASSQGTGGTGNTIYF
-	TRBV6-1	-	TRBJ1-5	TGTGCCAGCAGTGAAGCGCAGGGAAGCAATCAGCCCCAGCATTTT	CASSEAQGSNQPQHF
once	TRBV3-1	-	TRBJ2-5	TGTGCCAGCAGCCGACTAGACATGTACCAAGAGACCCAGTACTTC	CASSRLDMYQETQYF
-	TRBV29-1	TRBD1	TRBJ2-1	TGCAGCGTTGCAATAGACAGGGACAATGAGCAGTTCTTC	CSVAIDRDNEQFF
once	TRBV13	-	TRBJ1-4	TGTGCCAGCAGCTTGTCAGATCAGGGAGAAAAACTGTTTTTT	CASSLSDQGEKLFF
-	TRBV4-2	TRBD2	TRBJ2-2	TGTGCCAGCAGCCAACCGGGACTAGTGGACACCGGGGAGCTGTTTTTT	CASSQPGLVDTGELFF
-	TRBV7-2	-	TRBJ2-3	TGTGCCAGCAGCTTAAGCCCTTTCACAGATACGCAGTATTTT	CASSLSPFTDTQYF